This passage covers 13 T cell receptor beta chains from one sample sequenced in a study of cytomegalovirus exposure and HLA in healthy donors. PCR amplification relied on 60 Vbeta primers (plus 13 Jbeta primers). This table comes from immunoSEQ multiplex PCR, and its TCRdb copy is limited to in-frame clones, with some not included. The repertoire holds some 83,000 clones, with approximately 75% as singletons. Material: PBMCs. The receptors stem from a man between 60 and 70 years old in good health and CMV-seronegative.

The rearrangement links TRBV9 to TRBJ2-5; D not resolved. The germline CDR1 and CDR2 sequences are SGDLS and YYNGEE. Trimming cost V 1 base and J 4 bases, with 5 bases left between them. The length of the CDR3 is 12 residues. The CDR3 sequence: CASSVPGETQYF. The CDR3, as DNA: TGTGCCAGCAGCGTACCCGGAGAGACCCAGTACTTC.

The chain carries TRBV5-1 and TRBJ2-7; 7 bases are shared with TRBD2. With 4 bases clipped from V and 4 bases from J, the junction kept 5 bases outside the gene matches. Germline CDR1 is SGHRS and CDR2 is YFSETQ. This CDR3 is 13 amino acids long. The CDR3 nucleotides are TGCGCCAGCAGCACTGGGGGGGGATACGAGCAGTACTTC. It yields the protein CASSTGGGYEQYF.

This chain links TRBV6-1 with TRBJ1-1, with TRBD1 identical over 9 bases. This CDR3 has 12 residues. Germline V gives CDR1 MNHNS, CDR2 SASEGT. Unmatched junction bases numbered 5, after V lost 9 bases and J lost 6 bases. Written as DNA, the CDR3 is TGTGCCAGTGGGGACAGGGAGGCTGAAGCTTTCTTT. Protein sequence: CASGDREAEAFF.

The rearrangement joins TRBV19 to TRBJ1-1; D uncertain. The CDR3 is made up of 14 amino acids. The V end lost 7 bases, the J end lost 0 bases, and 12 bases lay between the germline ends. Germline CDR1 LNHDA, CDR2 SQIVND (reference sequence). CDR3 in DNA: TGTGCCAGTACGCCCTCCGGGATGAACACTGAAGCTTTCTTT. This codes for CASTPSGMNTEAFF.

The V call is TRBV19, the J call TRBJ1-4; D is unclear. The CDR3 runs to 17 residues. The V end was cut by 4 bases, the J end by 2 bases, with 17 bases between. Germline CDR1 is LNHDA and CDR2 is SQIVND (reference sequence). The CDR3 DNA reads as TGTGCCAGTAGTAACCCTGGGGAGTTCTTTACTAATGAAAAACTGTTTTTT. Amino acid sequence: CASSNPGEFFTNEKLFF.

This chain connects TRBV6-7 to TRBJ2-2, with 13 bases that match TRBD2. TRBV6-7 is placed among ORFs of uncertain function. This CDR3 has 17 amino acids. Trimming took 1 base from V and 1 from J; bases not matched to a gene: 0. CDR3 loop: CASSYWTSGGNTGELFF. As DNA, the CDR3 is TGTGCCAGCAGTTACTGGACTAGCGGGGGGAACACCGGGGAGCTGTTTTTT.

The chain's CDR3 is CASTRERSTDTQYF. The CDR3 coding sequence is TGTGCCAGCACACGGGAGCGCTCCACAGATACGCAGTATTTT. This chain joins TRBV2 and TRBJ2-3, with D possibly matching TRBD2 (6 bases). Germline CDR1 and CDR2: SNHLY and FYNNEI. Trimming shortened V by 7 bases and J by 2 bases, and 13 bases separated the two germline ends. The CDR3 extends over 14 amino acids. The full variable domain, with the rest looked up from reference TRBV2 and TRBJ2-3, is EPEVTQTPSHQVTQMGQEVILRCVPISNHLYFYWYRQILGQKVEFLVSFYNNEISEKSEIFDDQFSVERPDGSNFTLKIRSTKLEDSAMYFCASTRERSTDTQYFGPGTRLTVL.

The gene calls are TRBV2 and TRBJ2-1; D might be TRBD2 (7 bases). The CDR3 extends over 15 amino acids. Germline V gene data show CDR1 as SNHLY and CDR2 as FYNNEI. Trimming took 9 bases from V and 3 from J, leaving 18 bases between them. The CDR3 region is CARGGAGTVYNEQFF. CDR3 nucleotide sequence: TGTGCCAGAGGGGGAGCGGGGACCGTCTACAATGAGCAGTTCTTC.

The chain couples TRBV11-2 to TRBJ1-1; perhaps TRBD1 as D (5 bases). The V and J ends lost 2 bases and 11 bases respectively, with 15 bases between them. This CDR3 has 13 amino acids. CDR1 is SGHAT, CDR2 FQNNGV, per germline. The CDR3 reads CASSLNLGGWAFF. DNA of the CDR3: TGTGCCAGCAGCTTAAATTTGGGGGGGTGGGCTTTCTTT.

As to this clone: The junction departs from germline at one end; a sequencing error may be responsible. This chain uses TRBV7-9 with TRBJ1-1, with D possibly matching TRBD1 (5 bases). The germline V gene has CDR1 SEHNR and CDR2 FQNEAQ (reference sequence). This CDR3 has 16 amino acids. In nucleotides, the CDR3 is TGTTCCAGCAGCTTAGCCGGGTGGGACTCGAACACTGAAGCTTTCTTT. Protein sequence: CSSSLAGWDSNTEAFF. Full variable domain (rest looked up from reference TRBV7-9 and TRBJ1-1): DTGVSQNPRHKITKRGQNVTFRCDPISEHNRLYWYRQTLGQGPEFLTYFQNEAQLEKSRLLSDRFSAERPKGSFSTLEIQRTEQGDSAMYLCSSSLAGWDSNTEAFFGQGTRLTVV.

In nucleotides, the CDR3 is TGTGCCAGCAGCGTAGTTGATCGGTTAGCGGGGGGGCAAGGAGATACGCAGTATTTT. Translating gives CASSVVDRLAGGQGDTQYF. The V gene is TRBV9, the J gene TRBJ2-3, with TRBD2 matching 11 bases. V lost 0 bases to trimming and J lost 5 bases; unmatched junction nucleotides: 14. Germline CDR1 is SGDLS and CDR2 is YYNGEE. This CDR3 is 19 amino acids long.

The chain has TRBV9 and TRBJ2-5, with TRBD2 identical over 12 bases. V was clipped by 4 bases and J by 2 bases; unmatched bases: 6. The CDR3 contains 16 residues. The germline CDR1 and CDR2 sequences are SGDLS and YYNGEE. CDR3 nucleotide sequence: TGTGCCAGCAGCCCACGACTAGCGGGGGAACAAGAGACCCAGTACTTC. It codes for CASSPRLAGEQETQYF.

The table lists this clone with a few counts. The chain recombines TRBV5-4 with TRBJ2-3, with TRBD2 matching over 8 bases. The CDR3 extends over 15 amino acids. Per the germline V gene, CDR1 is SGHNT and CDR2 is YYREEE (reference sequence). Trimming at V came to 0 bases and at J to 6 bases, leaving 6 bases not matched to a gene. Written as DNA, the CDR3 is TGTGCCAGCAGCTTGGCGGGGGGGCCATCCGATACGCAGTATTTT. Its translation is CASSLAGGPSDTQYF.